This T cell receptor (beta chain) emerged from a study of T cell responses to AZD1222 COVID-19 vaccine. Measured with immunoSEQ multiplex PCR; TCRdb has only the in-frame clones, and not every one. The repertoire holds tens of thousands of clones, 80% seen once, with 45% to 50% in the top ten. Concerning this clone: The antigen remains unidentified.

Notes on the study in general: Samples come after the peak T cell response, not at day 14. Vaccine-associated CD4 TCRs ranged over spike, dominating at 160-218 and 743-854. Females made up more of the donors, who were largely white British, and clonal diversity may have come out too low. Targeting of unmutated variant regions was reportedly seen in nearly half of spike-specific TCRs.

V dropped 0 bases and J dropped 3; count of bases not matched to a gene: 11. Germline V gives CDR1 KGHDR, CDR2 SFDVKD. The CDR3 consists of 18 residues. V and J are TRBV24-1 and TRBJ2-7, with TRBD1 identical over 9 bases. Sequences were derived from peripheral blood, sampled 28 days after the second AZD1222 dose. This receptor was identified in an adult who received the AZD1222 COVID-19 vaccine. CDR3 nucleotide sequence: TGTGCCACCAGTGATTTGTATAAACAGGGGGCAAGGTACTACGAGCAGTACTTC. Translating it yields CATSDLYKQGARYYEQYF.